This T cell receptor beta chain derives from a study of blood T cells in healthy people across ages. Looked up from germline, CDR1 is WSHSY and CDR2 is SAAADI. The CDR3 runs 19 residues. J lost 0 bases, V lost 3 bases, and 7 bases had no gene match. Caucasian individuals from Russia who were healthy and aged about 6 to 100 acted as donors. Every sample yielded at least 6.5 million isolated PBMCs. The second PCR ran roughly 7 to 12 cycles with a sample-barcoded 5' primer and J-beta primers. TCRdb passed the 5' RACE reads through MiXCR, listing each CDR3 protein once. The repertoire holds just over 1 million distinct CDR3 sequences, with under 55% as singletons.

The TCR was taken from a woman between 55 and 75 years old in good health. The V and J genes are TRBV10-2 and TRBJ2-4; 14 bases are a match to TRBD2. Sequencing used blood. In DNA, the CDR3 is TGCGCCAGCAGTGATAGGACTAGCGGGGGGACTGTAGCCAAAAACATTCAGTACTTC. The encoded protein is CASSDRTSGGTVAKNIQYF.